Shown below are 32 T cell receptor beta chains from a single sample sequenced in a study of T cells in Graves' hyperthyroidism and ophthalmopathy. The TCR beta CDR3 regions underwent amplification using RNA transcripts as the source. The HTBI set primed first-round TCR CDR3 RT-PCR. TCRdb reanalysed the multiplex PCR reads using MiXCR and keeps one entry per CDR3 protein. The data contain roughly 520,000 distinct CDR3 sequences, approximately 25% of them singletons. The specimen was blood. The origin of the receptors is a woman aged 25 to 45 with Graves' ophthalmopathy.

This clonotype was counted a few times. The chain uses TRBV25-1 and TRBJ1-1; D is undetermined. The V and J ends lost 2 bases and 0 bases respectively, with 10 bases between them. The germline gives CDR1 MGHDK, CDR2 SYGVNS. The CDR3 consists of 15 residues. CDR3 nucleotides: TGTGCCAGCAGTGAAGCCGGGCGAATGAACACTGAAGCTTTCTTT. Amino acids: CASSEAGRMNTEAFF.

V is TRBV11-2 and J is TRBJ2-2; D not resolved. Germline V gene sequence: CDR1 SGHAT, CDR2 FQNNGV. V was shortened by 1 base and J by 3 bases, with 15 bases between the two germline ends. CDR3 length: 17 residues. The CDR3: CASSLGARPPDTGELFF. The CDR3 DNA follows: TGTGCCAGCAGCTTAGGGGCCAGGCCGCCGGACACCGGGGAGCTGTTTTTT.

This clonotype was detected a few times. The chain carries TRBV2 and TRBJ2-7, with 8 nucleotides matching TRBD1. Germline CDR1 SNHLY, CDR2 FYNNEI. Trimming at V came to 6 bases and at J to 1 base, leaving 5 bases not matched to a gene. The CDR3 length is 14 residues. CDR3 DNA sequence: TGTGCCAGCAGCCGGGACAGGACTTCCTACGAGCAGTACTTC. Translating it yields CASSRDRTSYEQYF.

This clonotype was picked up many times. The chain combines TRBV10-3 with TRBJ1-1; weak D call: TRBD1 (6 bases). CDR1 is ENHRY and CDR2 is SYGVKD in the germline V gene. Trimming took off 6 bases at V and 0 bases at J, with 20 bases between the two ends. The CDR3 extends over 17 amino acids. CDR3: CAIRADGAGDLNTEAFF. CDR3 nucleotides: TGTGCCATCAGAGCCGACGGCGCAGGGGACCTGAACACTGAAGCTTTCTTT.

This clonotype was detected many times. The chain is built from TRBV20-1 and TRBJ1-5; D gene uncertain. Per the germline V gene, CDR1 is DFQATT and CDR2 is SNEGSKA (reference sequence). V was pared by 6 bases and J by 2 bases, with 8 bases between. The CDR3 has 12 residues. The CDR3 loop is CSASEGNQPQHF. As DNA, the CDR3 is TGCAGTGCCTCGGAAGGCAATCAGCCCCAGCATTTT.

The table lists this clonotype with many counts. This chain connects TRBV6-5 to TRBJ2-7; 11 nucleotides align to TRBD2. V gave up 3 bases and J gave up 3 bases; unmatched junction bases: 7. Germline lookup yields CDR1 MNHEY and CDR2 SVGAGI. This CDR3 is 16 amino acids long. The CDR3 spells CASSYGRGLADYEQYF. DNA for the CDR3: TGTGCCAGCAGTTATGGGAGGGGACTAGCGGACTACGAGCAGTACTTC.

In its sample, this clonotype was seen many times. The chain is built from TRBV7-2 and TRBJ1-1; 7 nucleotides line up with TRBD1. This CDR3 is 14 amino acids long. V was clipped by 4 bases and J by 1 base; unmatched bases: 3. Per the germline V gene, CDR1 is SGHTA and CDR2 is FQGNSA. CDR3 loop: CASSYDRANTEAFF. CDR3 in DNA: TGTGCCAGCAGCTATGACAGGGCGAACACTGAAGCTTTCTTT. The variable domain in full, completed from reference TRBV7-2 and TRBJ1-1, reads GAGVSQSPSNKVTEKGKDVELRCDPISGHTALYWYRQSLGQGLEFLIYFQGNSAPDKSGLPSDRFSAERTGGSVSTLTIQRTQQEDSAVYLCASSYDRANTEAFFGQGTRLTVV.

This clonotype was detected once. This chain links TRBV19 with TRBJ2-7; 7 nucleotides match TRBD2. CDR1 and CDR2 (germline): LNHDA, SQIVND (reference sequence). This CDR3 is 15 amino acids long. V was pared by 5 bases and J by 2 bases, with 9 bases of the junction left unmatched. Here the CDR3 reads CASSQGERGAYEQYF. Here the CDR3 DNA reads TGTGCCAGTAGTCAAGGGGAACGGGGGGCCTACGAGCAGTACTTC.

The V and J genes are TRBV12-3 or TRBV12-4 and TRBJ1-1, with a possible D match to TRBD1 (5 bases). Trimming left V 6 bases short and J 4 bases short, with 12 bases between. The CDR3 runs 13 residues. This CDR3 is CASSRRGRTEAFF. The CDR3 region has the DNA TGTGCCAGCAGCCGCCGGGGACGCACTGAAGCTTTCTTT.

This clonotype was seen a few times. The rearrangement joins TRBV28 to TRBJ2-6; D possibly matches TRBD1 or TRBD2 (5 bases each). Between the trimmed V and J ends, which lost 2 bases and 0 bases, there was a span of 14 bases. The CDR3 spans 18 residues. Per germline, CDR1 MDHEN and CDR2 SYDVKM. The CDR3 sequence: CASSLIGESRSGANVLTF. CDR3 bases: TGTGCCAGCAGTTTAATAGGGGAGAGTCGCTCTGGGGCCAACGTCCTGACTTTC. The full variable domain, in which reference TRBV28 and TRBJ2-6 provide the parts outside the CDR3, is DVKVTQSSRYLVKRTGEKVFLECVQDMDHENMFWYRQDPGLGLRLIYFSYDVKMKEKGDIPEGYSVSREKKERFSLILESASTNQTSMYLCASSLIGESRSGANVLTFGAGSRLTVL.

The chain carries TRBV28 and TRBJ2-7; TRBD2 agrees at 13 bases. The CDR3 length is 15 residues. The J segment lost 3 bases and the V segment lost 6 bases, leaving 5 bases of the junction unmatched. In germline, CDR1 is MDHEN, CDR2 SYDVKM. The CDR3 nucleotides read TGTGCCAGCAGAAGAGGACTAGCGGGGGTCTACGAGCAGTACTTC. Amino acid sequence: CASRRGLAGVYEQYF. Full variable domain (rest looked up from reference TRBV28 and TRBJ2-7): DVKVTQSSRYLVKRTGEKVFLECVQDMDHENMFWYRQDPGLGLRLIYFSYDVKMKEKGDIPEGYSVSREKKERFSLILESASTNQTSMYLCASRRGLAGVYEQYFGPGTRLTVT.

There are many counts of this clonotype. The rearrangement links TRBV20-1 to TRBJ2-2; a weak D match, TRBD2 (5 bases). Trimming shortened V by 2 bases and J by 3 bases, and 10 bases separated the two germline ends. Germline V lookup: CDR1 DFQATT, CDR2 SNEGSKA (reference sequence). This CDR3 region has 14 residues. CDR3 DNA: TGCAGTGCTAGATTGCGGGTGCACACCGGGGAGCTGTTTTTT. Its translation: CSARLRVHTGELFF.

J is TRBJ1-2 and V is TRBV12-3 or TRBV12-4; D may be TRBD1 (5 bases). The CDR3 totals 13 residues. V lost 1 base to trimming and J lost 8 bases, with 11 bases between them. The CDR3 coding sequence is TGTGCCAGCAGTTTAGGGGGGGTTGGCGGCTACACCTTC. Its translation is CASSLGGVGGYTF.

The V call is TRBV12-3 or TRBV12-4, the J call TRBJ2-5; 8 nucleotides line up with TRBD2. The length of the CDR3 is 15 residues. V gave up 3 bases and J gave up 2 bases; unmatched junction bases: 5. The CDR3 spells CASSFSRGGQETQYF. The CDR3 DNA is TGTGCCAGCAGTTTCTCCCGGGGGGGGCAAGAGACCCAGTACTTC.

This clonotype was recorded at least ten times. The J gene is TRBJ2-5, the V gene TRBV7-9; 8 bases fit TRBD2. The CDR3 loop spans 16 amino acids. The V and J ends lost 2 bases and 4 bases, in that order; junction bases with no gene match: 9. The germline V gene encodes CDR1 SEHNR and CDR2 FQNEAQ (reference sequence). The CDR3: CASSLSTRGGPETQYF. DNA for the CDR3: TGTGCCAGCAGCTTATCCACTCGGGGGGGTCCAGAGACCCAGTACTTC.

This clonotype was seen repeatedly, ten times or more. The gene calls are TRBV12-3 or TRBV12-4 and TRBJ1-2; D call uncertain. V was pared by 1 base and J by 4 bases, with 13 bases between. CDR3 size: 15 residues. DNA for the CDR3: TGTGCCAGCAGTTTAGGGAGGCTAGGCAGCTATGGCTACACCTTC. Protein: CASSLGRLGSYGYTF.

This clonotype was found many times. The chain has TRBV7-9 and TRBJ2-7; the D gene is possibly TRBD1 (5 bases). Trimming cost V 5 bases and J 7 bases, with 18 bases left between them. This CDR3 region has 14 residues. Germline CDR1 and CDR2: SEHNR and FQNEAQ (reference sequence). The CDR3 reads CASSLPTDAGEQYF. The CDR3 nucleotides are TGTGCCAGCAGCCTACCGACAGACGCAGGGGAGCAGTACTTC.

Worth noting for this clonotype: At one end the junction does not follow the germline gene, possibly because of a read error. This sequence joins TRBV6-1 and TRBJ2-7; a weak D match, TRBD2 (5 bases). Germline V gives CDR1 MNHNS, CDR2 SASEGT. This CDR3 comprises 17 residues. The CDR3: CTSSPMRASPYSYEQYF. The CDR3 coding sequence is TGTACCAGCAGTCCGATGAGAGCTAGCCCCTACTCCTACGAGCAGTACTTC.

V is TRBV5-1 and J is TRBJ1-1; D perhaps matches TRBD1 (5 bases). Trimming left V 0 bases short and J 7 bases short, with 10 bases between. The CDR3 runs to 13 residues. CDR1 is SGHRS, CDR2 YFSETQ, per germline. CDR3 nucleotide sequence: TGCGCCAGCAGCTTGGGACAGCCCAGTGAAGCTTTCTTT. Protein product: CASSLGQPSEAFF.

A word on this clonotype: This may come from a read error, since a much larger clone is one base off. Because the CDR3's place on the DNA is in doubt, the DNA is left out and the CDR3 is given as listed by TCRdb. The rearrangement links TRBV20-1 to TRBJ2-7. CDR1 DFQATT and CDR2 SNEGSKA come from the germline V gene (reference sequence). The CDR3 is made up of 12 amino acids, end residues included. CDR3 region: CSAYSCRDEQYF.

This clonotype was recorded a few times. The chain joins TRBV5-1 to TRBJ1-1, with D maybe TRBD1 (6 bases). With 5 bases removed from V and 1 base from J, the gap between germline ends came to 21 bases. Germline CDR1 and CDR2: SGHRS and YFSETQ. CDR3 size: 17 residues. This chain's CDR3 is CASSSPTGNIGNTEAFF. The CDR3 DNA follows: TGCGCCAGCAGTTCACCAACAGGGAATATCGGGAACACTGAAGCTTTCTTT.

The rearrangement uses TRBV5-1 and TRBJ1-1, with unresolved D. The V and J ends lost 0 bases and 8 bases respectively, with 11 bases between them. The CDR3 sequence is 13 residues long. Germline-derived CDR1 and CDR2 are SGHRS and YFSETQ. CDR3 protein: CASSLAADVEAFF. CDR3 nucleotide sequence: TGCGCCAGCAGCTTGGCCGCAGATGTAGAAGCTTTCTTT.

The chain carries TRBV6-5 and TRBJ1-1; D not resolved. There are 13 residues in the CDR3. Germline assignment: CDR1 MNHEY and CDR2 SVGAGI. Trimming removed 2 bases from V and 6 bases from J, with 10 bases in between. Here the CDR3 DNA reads TGTGCCAGCAGTTACAGGGATTACGCTGAAGCTTTCTTT. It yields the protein CASSYRDYAEAFF.

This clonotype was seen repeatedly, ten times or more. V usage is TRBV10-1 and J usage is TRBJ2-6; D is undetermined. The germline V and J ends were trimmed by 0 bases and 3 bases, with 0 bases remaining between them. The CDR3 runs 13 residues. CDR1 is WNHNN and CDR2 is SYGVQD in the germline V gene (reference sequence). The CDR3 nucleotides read TGCGCCAGCAGTGAGTCTGGGGCCAACGTCCTGACTTTC. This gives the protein CASSESGANVLTF.

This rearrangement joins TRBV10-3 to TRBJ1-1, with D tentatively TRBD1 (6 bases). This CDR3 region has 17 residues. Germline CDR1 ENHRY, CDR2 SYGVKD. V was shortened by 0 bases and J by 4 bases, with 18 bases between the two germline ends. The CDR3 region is CAISESFFGGASTEAFF. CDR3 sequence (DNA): TGTGCCATCAGTGAGTCGTTTTTTGGGGGGGCAAGCACTGAAGCTTTCTTT.

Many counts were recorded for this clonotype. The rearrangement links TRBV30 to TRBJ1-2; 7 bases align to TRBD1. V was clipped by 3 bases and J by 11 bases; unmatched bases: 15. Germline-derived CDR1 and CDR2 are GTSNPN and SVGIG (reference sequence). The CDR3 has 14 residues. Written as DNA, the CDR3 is TGTGCCTGGAGAACCGAGGGACAGTGGGGCGGATACACCTTC. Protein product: CAWRTEGQWGGYTF.

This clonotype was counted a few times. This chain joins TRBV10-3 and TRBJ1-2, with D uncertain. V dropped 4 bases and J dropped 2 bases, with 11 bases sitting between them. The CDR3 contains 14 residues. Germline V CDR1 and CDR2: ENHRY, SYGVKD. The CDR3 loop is CAISGEWKNYGYTF. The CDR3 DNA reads TGTGCCATCAGTGGGGAGTGGAAGAACTATGGCTACACCTTC.

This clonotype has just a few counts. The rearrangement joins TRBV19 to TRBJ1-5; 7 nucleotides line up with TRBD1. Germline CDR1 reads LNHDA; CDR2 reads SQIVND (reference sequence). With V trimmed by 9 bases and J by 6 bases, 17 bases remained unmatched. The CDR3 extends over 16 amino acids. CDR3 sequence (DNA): TGTGCCAGCAATCAAGTCTGGGCAGGGGGGGGTCAGCCCCAGCATTTT. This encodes CASNQVWAGGGQPQHF.

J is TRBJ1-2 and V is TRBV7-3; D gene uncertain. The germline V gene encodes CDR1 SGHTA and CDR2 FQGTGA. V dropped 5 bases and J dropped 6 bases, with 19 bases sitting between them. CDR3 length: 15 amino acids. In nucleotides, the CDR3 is TGTGCCAGCAGCCCCGCCGTGGGTCTTGAAAATGGCTACACCTTC. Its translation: CASSPAVGLENGYTF.

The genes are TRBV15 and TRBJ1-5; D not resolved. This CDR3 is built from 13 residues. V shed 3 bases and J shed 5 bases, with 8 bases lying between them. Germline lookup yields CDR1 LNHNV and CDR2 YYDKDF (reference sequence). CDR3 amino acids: CATSSRIDQPQHF. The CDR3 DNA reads TGTGCCACCAGCAGCAGAATAGATCAGCCCCAGCATTTT. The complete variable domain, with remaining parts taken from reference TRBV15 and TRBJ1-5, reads DAMVIQNPRYQVTQFGKPVTLSCSQTLNHNVMYWYQQKSSQAPKLLFHYYDKDFNNEADTPDNFQSRRPNTSFCFLDIRSPGLGDTAMYLCATSSRIDQPQHFGDGTRLSIL.

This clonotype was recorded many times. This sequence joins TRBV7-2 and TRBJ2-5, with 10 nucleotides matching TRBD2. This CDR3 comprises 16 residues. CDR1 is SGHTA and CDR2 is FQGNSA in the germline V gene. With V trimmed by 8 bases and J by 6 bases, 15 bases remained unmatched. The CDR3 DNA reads TGTGCCAGCGCCCCCCACCCTAGCGGGGGCCCAAAGACCCAGTACTTC. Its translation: CASAPHPSGGPKTQYF. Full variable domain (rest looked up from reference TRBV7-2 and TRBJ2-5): GAGVSQSPSNKVTEKGKDVELRCDPISGHTALYWYRQSLGQGLEFLIYFQGNSAPDKSGLPSDRFSAERTGGSVSTLTIQRTQQEDSAVYLCASAPHPSGGPKTQYFGPGTRLLVL.

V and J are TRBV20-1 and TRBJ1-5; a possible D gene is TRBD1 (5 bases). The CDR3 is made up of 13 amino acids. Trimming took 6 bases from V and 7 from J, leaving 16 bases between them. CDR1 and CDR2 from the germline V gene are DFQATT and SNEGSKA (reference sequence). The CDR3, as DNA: TGCAGTGCGCCCGTGGGTCCAGGGCAGCCCCAGCATTTT. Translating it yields CSAPVGPGQPQHF.